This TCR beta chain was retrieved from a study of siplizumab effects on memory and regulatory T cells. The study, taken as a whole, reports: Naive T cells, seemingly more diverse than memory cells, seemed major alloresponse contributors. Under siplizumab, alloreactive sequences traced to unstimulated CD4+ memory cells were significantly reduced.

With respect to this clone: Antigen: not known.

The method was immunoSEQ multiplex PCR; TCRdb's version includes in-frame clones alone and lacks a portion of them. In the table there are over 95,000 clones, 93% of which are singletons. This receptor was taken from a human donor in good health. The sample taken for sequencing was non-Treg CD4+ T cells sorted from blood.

The CDR3 spells CASTYGSGTEAFF. The CDR3 DNA is TGTGCCAGCACCTACGGGAGTGGGACTGAAGCTTTCTTT. The chain links TRBV28 to TRBJ1-1; D unclear. V shed 7 bases and J shed 5 bases, with 14 bases lying between them. Germline values: CDR1 MDHEN, CDR2 SYDVKM. The CDR3 extends over 13 amino acids.